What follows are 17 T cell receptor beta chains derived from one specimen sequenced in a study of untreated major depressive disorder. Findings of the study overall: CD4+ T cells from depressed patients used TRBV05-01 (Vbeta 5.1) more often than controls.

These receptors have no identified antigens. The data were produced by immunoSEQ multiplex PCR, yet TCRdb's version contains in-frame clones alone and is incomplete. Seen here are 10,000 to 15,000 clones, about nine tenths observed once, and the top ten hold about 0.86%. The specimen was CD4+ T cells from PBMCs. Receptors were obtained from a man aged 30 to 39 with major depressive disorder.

CDR3 amino acids: CASSLVVNTEAFF. CDR3 sequence (DNA): TGCGCCAGCAGCTTGGTAGTGAACACTGAAGCTTTCTTT. The V call is TRBV5-1, the J call TRBJ1-1; D gene ambiguous. This CDR3 region has 13 residues. In germline, CDR1 is SGHRS, CDR2 YFSETQ. Trimming pared 0 bases from V and 0 bases from J, leaving 3 bases between.

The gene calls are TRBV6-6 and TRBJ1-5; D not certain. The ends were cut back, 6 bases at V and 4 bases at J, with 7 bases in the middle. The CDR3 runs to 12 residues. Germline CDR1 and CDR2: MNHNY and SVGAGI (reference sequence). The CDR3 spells CASSLQNQPQHF. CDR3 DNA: TGTGCCAGCAGCCTGCAGAATCAGCCCCAGCATTTT.

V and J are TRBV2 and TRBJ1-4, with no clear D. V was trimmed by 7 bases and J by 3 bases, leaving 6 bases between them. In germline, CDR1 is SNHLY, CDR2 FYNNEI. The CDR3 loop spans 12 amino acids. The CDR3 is CASKRANEKLFF. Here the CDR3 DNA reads TGTGCCAGCAAAAGGGCTAATGAAAAACTGTTTTTT.

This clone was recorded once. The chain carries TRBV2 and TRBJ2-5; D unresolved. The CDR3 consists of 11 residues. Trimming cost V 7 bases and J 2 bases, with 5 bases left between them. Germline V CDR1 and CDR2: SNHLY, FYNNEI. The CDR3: CASTRQETQYF. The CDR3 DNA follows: TGTGCCAGCACGCGGCAAGAGACCCAGTACTTC.

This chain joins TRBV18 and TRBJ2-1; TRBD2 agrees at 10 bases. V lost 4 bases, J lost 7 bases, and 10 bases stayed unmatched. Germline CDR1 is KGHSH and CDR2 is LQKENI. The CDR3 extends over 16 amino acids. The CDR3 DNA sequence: TGTGCCAGCTCACTACCGGTGGCTAGCGGGGGAAATGAGCAGTTCTTC. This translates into CASSLPVASGGNEQFF.

CDR3 DNA: TGCGCCAGCAGTGAAGTCAGACAGGAGAACACTGAAGCTTTCTTT. Translating gives CASSEVRQENTEAFF. The chain joins TRBV10-2 to TRBJ1-1, with D tentatively TRBD1 (6 bases). Trimming took 3 bases from V and 1 from J, leaving 12 bases between them. Germline V gene data show CDR1 as WSHSY and CDR2 as SAAADI. This CDR3 is built from 15 residues.

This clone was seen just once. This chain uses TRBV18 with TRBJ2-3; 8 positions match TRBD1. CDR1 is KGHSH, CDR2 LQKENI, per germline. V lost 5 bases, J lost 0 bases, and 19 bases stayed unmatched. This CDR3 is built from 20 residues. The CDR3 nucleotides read TGTGCCAGCTCAACCAGGCGCAGGGGGCCCCTGGAGAGTAGCACAGATACGCAGTATTTT. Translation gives CASSTRRRGPLESSTDTQYF.

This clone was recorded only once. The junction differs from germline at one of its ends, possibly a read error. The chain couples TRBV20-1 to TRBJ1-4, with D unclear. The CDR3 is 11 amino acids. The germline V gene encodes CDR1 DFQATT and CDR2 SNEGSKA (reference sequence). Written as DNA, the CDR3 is TGCAGTGCAAGAGTGAATGAAAAACTGTTTTTT. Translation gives CSARVNEKLFF.

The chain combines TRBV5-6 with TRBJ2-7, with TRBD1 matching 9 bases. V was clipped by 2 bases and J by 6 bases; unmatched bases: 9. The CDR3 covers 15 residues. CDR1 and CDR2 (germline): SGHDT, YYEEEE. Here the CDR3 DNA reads TGTGCCAGCAGCTTCCAACAGGGGGCAACCCCCGAGCAGTACTTC. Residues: CASSFQQGATPEQYF.

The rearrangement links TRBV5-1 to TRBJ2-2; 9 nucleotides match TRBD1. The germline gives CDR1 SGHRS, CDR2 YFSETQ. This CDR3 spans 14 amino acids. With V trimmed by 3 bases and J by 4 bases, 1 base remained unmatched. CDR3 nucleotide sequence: TGCGCCAGCAGCTCACAGGGGGCCACCGGGGAGCTGTTTTTT. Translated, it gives CASSSQGATGELFF.

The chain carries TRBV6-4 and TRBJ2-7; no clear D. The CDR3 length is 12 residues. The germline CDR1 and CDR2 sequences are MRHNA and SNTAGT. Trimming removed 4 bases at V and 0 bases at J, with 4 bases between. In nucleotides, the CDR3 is TGTGCCAGCAGTGGCAGCTCCTACGAGCAGTACTTC. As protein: CASSGSSYEQYF.

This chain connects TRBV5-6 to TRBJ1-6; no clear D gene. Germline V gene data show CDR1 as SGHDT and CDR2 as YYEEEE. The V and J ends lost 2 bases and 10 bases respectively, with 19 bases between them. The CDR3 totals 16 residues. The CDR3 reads CASSFGDLRVQSPLHF. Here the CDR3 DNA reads TGTGCCAGCAGCTTTGGTGATCTCCGGGTTCAATCACCCCTCCACTTT.

CDR3 sequence: CASSPTDYDGYTF. DNA for the CDR3: TGTGCCAGTAGTCCAACTGATTACGATGGCTACACCTTC. The rearrangement joins TRBV19 to TRBJ1-2; no definite D call. Deletions cut 5 bases from V and 6 bases from J, with 13 bases between. Germline CDR1 LNHDA, CDR2 SQIVND (reference sequence). This CDR3 contains 13 residues. Combining the CDR3 with reference TRBV19 and TRBJ1-2 gives the whole variable domain DGGITQSPKYLFRKEGQNVTLSCEQNLNHDAMYWYRQDPGQGLRLIYYSQIVNDFQKGDIAEGYSVSREKKESFPLTVTSAQKNPTAFYLCASSPTDYDGYTFGSGTRLTVV.

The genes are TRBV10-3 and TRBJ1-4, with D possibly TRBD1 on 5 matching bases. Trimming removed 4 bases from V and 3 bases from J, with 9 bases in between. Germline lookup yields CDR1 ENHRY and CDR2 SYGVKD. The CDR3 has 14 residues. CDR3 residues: CAISAGGANEKLFF. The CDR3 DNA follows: TGTGCCATCAGTGCGGGGGGAGCTAATGAAAAACTGTTTTTT.

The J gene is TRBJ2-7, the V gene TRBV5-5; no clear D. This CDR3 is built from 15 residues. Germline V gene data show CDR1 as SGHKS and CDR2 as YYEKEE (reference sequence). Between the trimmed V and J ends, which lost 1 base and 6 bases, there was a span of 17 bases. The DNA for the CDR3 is TGTGCCAGCAGCTTGCTGGTTGGTTTGTATGGCGAGCAGTACTTC. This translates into CASSLLVGLYGEQYF.

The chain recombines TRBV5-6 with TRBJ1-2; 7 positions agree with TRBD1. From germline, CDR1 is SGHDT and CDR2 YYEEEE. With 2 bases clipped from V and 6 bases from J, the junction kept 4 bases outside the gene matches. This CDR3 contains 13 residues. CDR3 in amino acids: CASSLQGTHGYTF. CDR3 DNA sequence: TGTGCCAGCAGCTTACAGGGGACGCATGGCTACACCTTC.

DNA of the CDR3: TGCGCCAGCACCTTCTTGAGTGCGAACACTGAAGCTTTCTTT. It yields the protein CASTFLSANTEAFF. This chain links TRBV5-1 with TRBJ1-1, with D uncertain. CDR3 size: 14 residues. Germline CDR1 is SGHRS and CDR2 is YFSETQ. The germline V and J ends were trimmed by 6 bases and 1 base, with 13 bases remaining between them.